A single sample is the source of the 14 T cell receptor beta chains below, sequenced in a study of a mutant IDH1 vaccine in newly diagnosed glioma. Sample time point: week 5, during vaccination. Alongside topical imiquimod, each dose of vaccine comprised 300 ug of mutant IDH1 20-mer peptide. These receptors lack a known antigen. The data were produced by immunoSEQ multiplex PCR, yet TCRdb's version contains in-frame clones alone and is incomplete. The table lists about 58,000 clones, about 88% of them singletons, with about 7.2% in the top ten. The specimen comprised PBMCs, sampled from a glioma patient whose treatment included an IDH1 peptide vaccine. Every receptor here comes from a woman aged 45 to 65 with glioma.

The chain combines TRBV10-3 with TRBJ1-2; TRBD1 aligns across 10 bases. CDR3 length equals 19 residues. Germline V lookup: CDR1 ENHRY, CDR2 SYGVKD. V gave up 4 bases and J gave up 6 bases; unmatched junction bases: 20. CDR3 sequence reads: CAISGSIPGQGPAGNGYTF. CDR3 sequence (DNA): TGTGCCATCAGTGGTTCGATCCCGGGACAGGGGCCCGCGGGGAATGGCTACACCTTC.

V gene TRBV5-6 combines with J gene TRBJ1-1; TRBD1 is a possible D gene (6 bases). Trimming cost V 4 bases and J 10 bases, with 14 bases left between them. The CDR3 totals 12 residues. CDR1 SGHDT and CDR2 YYEEEE come from the germline V gene. CDR3 amino acids: CASSIQGSGAFF. In nucleotides, the CDR3 is TGTGCCAGCAGCATACAGGGTTCTGGAGCTTTCTTT.

This chain uses TRBV7-9 with TRBJ1-5; TRBD1 agrees at 7 bases. This CDR3 comprises 14 residues. Germline V gene lookup returns CDR1 SEHNR and CDR2 FQNEAQ (reference sequence). The junction had 6 bases not matched to a gene; V was cut back by 5 bases and J by 5 bases. In nucleotides, the CDR3 is TGTGCCAGCAGCCTCGACAGGGCGGATCAGCCCCAGCATTTT. This codes for CASSLDRADQPQHF.

The V and J genes are TRBV10-3 and TRBJ1-2; no definite D call. This CDR3 has 16 residues. The V gene's germline CDR1 is ENHRY and CDR2 SYGVKD. V was cut by 3 bases and J by 6 bases, with 20 bases left in between. The CDR3 reads CAISDSGILAGNGYTF. CDR3 nucleotide sequence: TGTGCCATCAGTGACTCCGGGATCCTGGCTGGGAATGGCTACACCTTC.

The rearrangement links TRBV7-2 to TRBJ1-1; the D is unclear. With 2 bases removed from V and 0 bases from J, the gap between germline ends came to 10 bases. CDR1 is SGHTA, CDR2 FQGNSA, per germline. The CDR3 covers 15 residues. The CDR3 region has the DNA TGTGCCAGCAGCTTAAAGCCGGGCCTGAACACTGAAGCTTTCTTT. This encodes CASSLKPGLNTEAFF.

The CDR3 DNA follows: TGTGCCAGCAGCTTAACATCGGCAGGGGGCTATGAAAAACTGTTTTTT. It specifies CASSLTSAGGYEKLFF. V and J are TRBV7-6 and TRBJ1-4; 8 bases align to TRBD1. Per the germline V gene, CDR1 is SGHVS and CDR2 is FNYEAQ. The CDR3 has 16 residues. After removal of 2 bases from V and 6 bases from J, the junction contained 8 bases not matched to a gene.

The chain links TRBV27 to TRBJ2-7, with 8 bases lining up with TRBD2. J gave up 3 bases and V 3 bases, and 7 bases lay outside the gene matches. This CDR3 spans 15 amino acids. In germline, CDR1 is MNHEY, CDR2 SMNVEV (reference sequence). The chain's CDR3 is CASSFRGLVLYEQYF. CDR3 nucleotide sequence: TGTGCCAGCAGTTTTAGGGGACTAGTACTCTACGAGCAGTACTTC.

The J gene is TRBJ1-4, the V gene TRBV6-1; D is unclear. V was cut by 5 bases and J by 3 bases, with 10 bases left in between. This CDR3 is 14 amino acids long. Germline-derived CDR1 and CDR2 are MNHNS and SASEGT. CDR3 residues: CASSPTLANEKLFF. The CDR3 bases are TGTGCCAGCAGTCCAACGTTAGCTAATGAAAAACTGTTTTTT.

The chain has TRBV7-9 and TRBJ2-2; possibly TRBD2 for D (7 bases). The V end was cut by 4 bases, the J end by 7 bases, with 16 bases between. Germline CDR1 SEHNR, CDR2 FQNEAQ (reference sequence). The length of the CDR3 is 15 residues. CDR3 coding DNA: TGTGCCAGCAGCTCGTGGGGGGGCCCCGACGGGGAGCTGTTTTTT. Encoded protein: CASSSWGGPDGELFF. Combining the CDR3 with reference TRBV7-9 and TRBJ2-2 gives the whole variable domain DTGVSQNPRHKITKRGQNVTFRCDPISEHNRLYWYRQTLGQGPEFLTYFQNEAQLEKSRLLSDRFSAERPKGSFSTLEIQRTEQGDSAMYLCASSSWGGPDGELFFGEGSRLTVL.

This clone was detected only a few times. This chain links TRBV28 with TRBJ1-2; 9 bases are shared with TRBD1. In germline, CDR1 is MDHEN, CDR2 SYDVKM. The CDR3 is 12 residues long. With 11 bases clipped from V and 8 bases from J, the junction kept 9 bases outside the gene matches. CDR3 region: CAGTKGQGGYTF. CDR3 coding DNA: TGTGCCGGTACTAAGGGACAGGGCGGCTACACCTTC.

This clone was counted between two and nine times. The chain joins TRBV5-1 to TRBJ1-1, with D unresolved. The germline V gene has CDR1 SGHRS and CDR2 YFSETQ. Deletions cut 4 bases from V and 4 bases from J, with 14 bases between. The CDR3 is 14 amino acids. Here the CDR3 reads CASSRGNLGTEAFF. DNA of the CDR3: TGCGCCAGCAGCCGTGGTAACTTGGGCACTGAAGCTTTCTTT.

V gene TRBV9 combines with J gene TRBJ2-1; 7 nucleotides line up with TRBD1. Germline-derived CDR1 and CDR2 are SGDLS and YYNGEE. The junction had 10 bases not matched to a gene; V was cut back by 4 bases and J by 6 bases. The CDR3 has 15 amino acids. The CDR3 loop reads CASSLDRARLNEQFF. In DNA form, the CDR3 reads TGTGCCAGCAGCCTCGACAGGGCGCGACTCAATGAGCAGTTCTTC.

V and J are TRBV5-1 and TRBJ2-3; unclear D gene. The V and J ends lost 8 bases and 6 bases respectively, with 13 bases between them. There are 12 residues in the CDR3. Per the germline V gene, CDR1 is SGHRS and CDR2 is YFSETQ. The CDR3 here is CASSLSTDTQYF. The CDR3 DNA is TGCGCCAGTAGCCTTTCGACTGATACGCAGTATTTT.

This clone was seen only once. The J gene is TRBJ1-1, the V gene TRBV6-5, with TRBD1 as a possible D gene (6 bases). Germline CDR1 and CDR2: MNHEY and SVGAGI. The V gene lost 7 bases and the J gene lost 1 base, with 13 bases spanning the gap. The CDR3 is 14 amino acids. The CDR3 reads CASTLTGRNTEAFF. The CDR3 bases are TGTGCCAGCACTTTGACAGGAAGGAACACTGAAGCTTTCTTT.